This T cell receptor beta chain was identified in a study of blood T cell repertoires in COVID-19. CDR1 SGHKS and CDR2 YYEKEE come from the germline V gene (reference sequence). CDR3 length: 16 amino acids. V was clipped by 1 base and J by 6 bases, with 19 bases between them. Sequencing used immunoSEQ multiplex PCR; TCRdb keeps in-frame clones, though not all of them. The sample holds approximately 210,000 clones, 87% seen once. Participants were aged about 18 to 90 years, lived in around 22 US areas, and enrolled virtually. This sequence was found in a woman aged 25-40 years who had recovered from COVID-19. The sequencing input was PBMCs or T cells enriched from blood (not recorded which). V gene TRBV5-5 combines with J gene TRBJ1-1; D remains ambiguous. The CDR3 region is CASSLHVSEDWSEAFF. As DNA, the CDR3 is TGTGCCAGCAGCTTGCACGTCTCGGAGGATTGGTCTGAAGCTTTCTTT.